This T cell receptor (beta chain) was captured in a study of vaccination effects on CD4 cells after COVID-19. Study-wide background: With the ViraFEST assay, the study expanded antigen-specific CD4+ T cells using viral peptide pools, then sequenced them. All study participants received two doses of BNT162b2 or mRNA-1273 vaccine.

Germline V gene lookup returns CDR1 MNHEY and CDR2 SVGAGI. V was shortened by 8 bases and J by 0 bases, with 11 bases between the two germline ends. This CDR3 is built from 14 residues. Clones were sequenced by immunoSEQ multiplex PCR, and TCRdb holds only the in-frame ones, with some missing. The sample holds about 46,000 clones; 70% to 75% are singletons and the top ten take around 8.1%. Between days 9 and 11 of culture, CD4+ T cells were separated out. This clone was counted only a few times. Antigen specificity is unknown. This chain connects TRBV6-5 to TRBJ1-3; D call uncertain. This specimen consisted of CD4+ T cells from PBMCs cultured without peptide, obtained before COVID-19 vaccination. The receptor comes from a human donor who had a prior SARS-CoV-2 infection. CDR3 sequence: CASVIESSGNTIYF. CDR3 nucleotides: TGTGCCAGCGTCATAGAAAGCTCTGGAAACACCATATATTTT.